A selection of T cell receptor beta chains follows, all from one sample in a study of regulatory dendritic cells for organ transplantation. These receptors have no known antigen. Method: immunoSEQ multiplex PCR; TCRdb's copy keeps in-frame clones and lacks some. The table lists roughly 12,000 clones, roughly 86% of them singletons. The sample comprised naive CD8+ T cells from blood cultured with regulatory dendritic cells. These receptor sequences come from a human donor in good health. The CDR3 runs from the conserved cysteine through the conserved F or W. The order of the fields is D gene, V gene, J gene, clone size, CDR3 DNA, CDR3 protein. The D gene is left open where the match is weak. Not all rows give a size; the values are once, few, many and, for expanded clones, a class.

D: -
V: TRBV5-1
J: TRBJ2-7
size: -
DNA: TGCGCCAGCAGCCACTCCTACGAGCAGTACTTC
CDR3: CASSHSYEQYF

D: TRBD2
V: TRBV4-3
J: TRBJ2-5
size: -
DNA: TGCGCCAGCAGCCAAGATACAGTCCTAGCGGGGGATTTAGGGGAGACCCAGTACTTC
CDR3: CASSQDTVLAGDLGETQYF

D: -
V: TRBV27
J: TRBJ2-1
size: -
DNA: TGTGAGTGTAGAGACAGTCTGAATGAGCAGTTCTTC
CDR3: CECRDSLNEQFF

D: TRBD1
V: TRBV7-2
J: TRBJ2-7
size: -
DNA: TGTGCCAGCAGCTCCCGACAGGGTGTTTTCTACGAGCAGTACTTC
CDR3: CASSSRQGVFYEQYF

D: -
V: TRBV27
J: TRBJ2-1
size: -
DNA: TGTGCCAGCAGTCTCATGGGGGGCCTTACTCCGATCTTC
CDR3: CASSLMGGLTPIF

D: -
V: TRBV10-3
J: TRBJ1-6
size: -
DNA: TGTGCCATCAGTGAGGGGGAAGAGTCTCCACCCCTCCACTTT
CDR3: CAISEGEESPPLHF

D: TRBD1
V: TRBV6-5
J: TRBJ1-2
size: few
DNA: TGTGCCAGCAGTTACTCGGGGACAGGAAGAGGCTACACCTTC
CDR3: CASSYSGTGRGYTF

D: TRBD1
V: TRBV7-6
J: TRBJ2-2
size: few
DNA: TGTGCCAGCAGCCCGACAGGGACGAACACCGGGGAGCTGTTTTTT
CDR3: CASSPTGTNTGELFF

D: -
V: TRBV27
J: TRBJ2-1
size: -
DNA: TGTGCCAGCAGTGGGGTTTGGGGGCCGAGCTCCTACAATGAGCAGTTCTTC
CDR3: CASSGVWGPSSYNEQFF

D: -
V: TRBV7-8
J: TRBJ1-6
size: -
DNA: TGTGCCAGCCATCTAGGTTACGGGTCTTCACCCCTCCACTTT
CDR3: CASHLGYGSSPLHF

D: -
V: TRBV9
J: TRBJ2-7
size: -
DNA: TGTGCCAGCAGCGCCCAACAGCAAGGGGAGCAGTACTTC
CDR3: CASSAQQQGEQYF

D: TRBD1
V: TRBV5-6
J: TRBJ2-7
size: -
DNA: TGTGCCAGCAGCGGGGGACAGACTACCTACGAGCAGTACTTC
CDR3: CASSGGQTTYEQYF

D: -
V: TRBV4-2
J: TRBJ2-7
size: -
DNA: TGTGCCAGCGCATCCGGGGGAGGTCACGAGCAGTACTTC
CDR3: CASASGGGHEQYF

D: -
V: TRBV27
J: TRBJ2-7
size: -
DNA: TGTGCCAGCAGTTTAAGGGGGGGAGTCGGGGCCGAGCAGTACTTC
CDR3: CASSLRGGVGAEQYF

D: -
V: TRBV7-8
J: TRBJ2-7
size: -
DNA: TGTGCCAGCAGCTTATCCCCGGGCATCTACGAGCAGTACTTC
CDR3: CASSLSPGIYEQYF

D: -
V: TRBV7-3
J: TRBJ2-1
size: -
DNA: TGTGCCAGCAGCTTACGACTTGCCGGGGGGCAGTTCTTC
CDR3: CASSLRLAGGQFF

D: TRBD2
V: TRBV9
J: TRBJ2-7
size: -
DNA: TGTGCCAGCAGCGGTGGGGATAGCGGGACTCCCAACGAGCAGTACTTC
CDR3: CASSGGDSGTPNEQYF

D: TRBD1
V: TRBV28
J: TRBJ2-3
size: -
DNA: TGTGCCAGCAGTTTGACAGGGTTGACAGATACGCAGTATTTT
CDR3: CASSLTGLTDTQYF

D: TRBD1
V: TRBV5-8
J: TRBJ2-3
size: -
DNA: TGTGCCAGCAGCCCCGGACAGGGAGGCACAGATACGCAGTATTTT
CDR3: CASSPGQGGTDTQYF

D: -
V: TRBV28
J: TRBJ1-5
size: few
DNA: TGTGCTTGCGGCGTAGGGAGCAATCAGCCCCAGCATTTT
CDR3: CACGVGSNQPQHF

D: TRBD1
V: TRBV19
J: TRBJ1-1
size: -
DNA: TGTGCCAGTAGTCTTAGAGGGGGCGCGAGCACTGAAGCTTTCTTT
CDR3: CASSLRGGASTEAFF

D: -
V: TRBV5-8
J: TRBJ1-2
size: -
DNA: TGTGCCAGCACCCCTGGGGTTCCTTACTATGACGGCTACACCTTC
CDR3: CASTPGVPYYDGYTF

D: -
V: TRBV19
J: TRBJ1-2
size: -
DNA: TGTGCCAGTAGTCCGGGCCTAGGAGACTATGGCTACACCTTC
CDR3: CASSPGLGDYGYTF

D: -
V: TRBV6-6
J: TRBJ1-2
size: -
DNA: TGTGCCAGCAGGTTCGGGGATGGTAAGGGCTACACCTTC
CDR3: CASRFGDGKGYTF

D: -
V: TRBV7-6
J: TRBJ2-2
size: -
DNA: TGTGCCAGCACCCCCGTCGGGGGTACCGGGGAGCTGTTTTTT
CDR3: CASTPVGGTGELFF

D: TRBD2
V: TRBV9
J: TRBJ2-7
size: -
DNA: TGTGCCAGCAGCGTTGGCGGGAGCTCCTACGAGCAGTACTTC
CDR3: CASSVGGSSYEQYF

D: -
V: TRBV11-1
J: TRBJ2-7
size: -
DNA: TGTGCCAGCAGCTTTAAAGGAAGCTCCTACGAGCAGTACTTC
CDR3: CASSFKGSSYEQYF

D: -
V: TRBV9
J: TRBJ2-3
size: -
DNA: TGTGCCAGCAGCGTAGTTGGAGATACGCAGTATTTT
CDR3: CASSVVGDTQYF

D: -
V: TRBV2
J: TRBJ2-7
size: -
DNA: TGTGCCAGCAGACCGGGCACCTACGAGCAGTACTTC
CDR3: CASRPGTYEQYF

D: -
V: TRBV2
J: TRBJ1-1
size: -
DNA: TGTGCCCTAACCCGGGGAGGCACTGAAGCTTTCTTT
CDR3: CALTRGGTEAFF

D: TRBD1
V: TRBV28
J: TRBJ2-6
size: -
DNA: TGTGCCACCTATACGTGGGACAGAACCCTACCTGGGGCCAACGTCCTGACTTTC
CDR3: CATYTWDRTLPGANVLTF

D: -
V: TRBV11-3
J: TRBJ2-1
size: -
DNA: TGTGCCAGCAGCTATCGGGGTGGGAATGAGCAGTTCTTC
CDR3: CASSYRGGNEQFF

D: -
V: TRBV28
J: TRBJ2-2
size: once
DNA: TGTGCCAGCAGCCTAGTTGGAACCGGGGAGCTGTTTTTT
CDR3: CASSLVGTGELFF

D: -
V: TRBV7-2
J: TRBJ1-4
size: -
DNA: TGTGCCAGCAGCTTACACTCCGCTAATGAAAAACTGTTTTTT
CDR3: CASSLHSANEKLFF

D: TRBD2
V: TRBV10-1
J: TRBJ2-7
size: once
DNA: TGCGCCAGCAGTGTAAGACTAGCGGGAGACGAGCAGTACTTC
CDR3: CASSVRLAGDEQYF

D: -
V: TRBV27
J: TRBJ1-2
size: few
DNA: TGTGCCAGCAGCGAGGATCCGGGGGCGAGCTATGGCTACACCTTC
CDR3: CASSEDPGASYGYTF

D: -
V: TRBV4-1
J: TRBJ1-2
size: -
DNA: TGCGCCAGCAGCCAAGCCGGGGCTAACTATGGCTACACCTTC
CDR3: CASSQAGANYGYTF

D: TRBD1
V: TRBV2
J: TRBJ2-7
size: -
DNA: TGTGCCATGACAGGGCAAACCTCCTACGAGCAGTACTTC
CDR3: CAMTGQTSYEQYF

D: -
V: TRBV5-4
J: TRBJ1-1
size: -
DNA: TGTGCCAGCAGCTTGCCCGCAGGAACCGAAGCTTTCTTT
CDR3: CASSLPAGTEAFF

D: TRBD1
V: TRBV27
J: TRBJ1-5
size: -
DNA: TGTGCCAGCAGTCCATCAGGGGGGACATTCAATCAGCCCCAGCATTTT
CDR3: CASSPSGGTFNQPQHF

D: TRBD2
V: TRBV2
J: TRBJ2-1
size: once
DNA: TGTGCCAGCAGTGAGACTAGCGGGAGGAATGAGCAGTTCTTC
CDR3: CASSETSGRNEQFF